This T cell receptor beta chain stems from a study of blood T cell repertoires in COVID-19. Study-wide context: COVID-19 samples, acute and convalescent, were from the United States, Italy and Spain.

Using immunoSEQ multiplex PCR, the repertoire was profiled, and TCRdb retains in-frame clones only, with some absent. The sample contains a few hundred thousand clones, around 85% of which appear only once. Germline loops: CDR1 ENHRY, CDR2 SYGVKD. This CDR3 region has 16 residues. Between the trimmed V and J ends, which lost 0 bases and 1 base, there was a span of 10 bases. The receptor's source is a human donor in a cohort sampled during active COVID-19. Sequencing input: peripheral blood. The V and J genes are TRBV10-3 and TRBJ2-1; maybe TRBD2 (5 bases). CDR3 amino acids: CAISESHGNSYNEQFF. In nucleotides, the CDR3 is TGTGCCATCAGTGAGTCCCACGGGAATTCCTACAATGAGCAGTTCTTC.